This T cell receptor (beta chain) stems from a study of cytomegalovirus exposure and HLA in healthy donors. The CDR3 length is 14 residues. Losses at the gene ends were 6 bases for V and 3 bases for J; bases not matched to a gene: 6. Germline loops: CDR1 MNHEY, CDR2 SVGAGI. For this clone: Its target is not known.

PCR primers comprised 60 Vbeta and 13 Jbeta primers. Clones were sequenced by immunoSEQ multiplex PCR, and TCRdb holds only the in-frame ones, with some missing. Of approximately 190,000 clones detected, around 87% appear once; the ten largest clones hold around 0.99%. These donors, healthy bone marrow donors, were studied. General study findings and limits: CMV serostatus was the only recorded immune exposure for donors. Being productive about 90% or about 30% of the time was typical of most TCR beta V segments in an earlier analysis. Later work associated over 15,000 TCR beta sequences with HLA alleles at 0.05 false discovery rate.

The sequence was obtained from a boy aged 2 to 10 in good health and CMV-seronegative. The rearrangement joins TRBV6-5 to TRBJ2-3; 7 bases are a match to TRBD1. Source material: PBMCs. CDR3 loop: CASRTGWVTDTQYF. The CDR3 DNA sequence: TGTGCCAGCAGGACAGGGTGGGTGACAGATACGCAGTATTTT.